This T cell receptor beta chain was recovered during a study of Siglec-9 on CD8 T cells in melanoma (dated by TCRdb to about 2019). With respect to the entire study: The study investigated Siglec-9 expression on CD8+ T cells and the role of Siglec-9 in regulating T cells in the melanoma tumor microenvironment. The full study reports these points: According to the report, an effector memory CD8+ T-cell subset that seemed to build up inside melanoma tumors was both marked and regulated by Siglec-9.

The library was built by means of the immunoSEQ multiplex PCR assay. In TCRdb, the immuneACCESS table is reduced to in-frame sequences with V and J assigned. These tables do not hold every clone; where another copy was compared, an unresolved V gene accounts for under half, and the others remain unexplained. In this sample the table shows roughly 35,000 clones, 80% to 85% of which occur a single time. Together, the top ten hold about 1.8% of the sample. The CDR3 measures 18 amino acids from cysteine to phenylalanine. Left in the record is the CDR3 DNA by itself, 54 bases read in frame from the first base. After removal of 5 bases from V and 4 bases from J, the junction retains 19 bases not matched to a gene. For CDR1 and CDR2, the germline V gene (reference sequence) lists SEHNR and FQNEAQ. A note on this clone: This clone's antigen is unknown. There are no base qualities to consult, and no much larger clone falls within one base.

Input material: Siglec-9- CD8+ T cells sorted from blood. The meaning of the sample's cell subset or site label: CD8 T cells lacking Siglec-9. The V and J segments used are TRBV7-9 and TRBJ1-1; TRBD1 agrees with 7 junctional bases. The clonotype originates from a human donor in good health. The CDR3: CASSVPLGQRVLSTEAFF. The nucleotide sequence reads as follows: TGTGCCAGCAGCGTCCCCTTGGGACAGAGGGTTTTAAGCACTGAAGCTTTCTTT. This CDR3, with the reference TRBV7-9 and TRBJ1-1 proteins standing in past its ends, gives the full variable domain DTGVSQNPRHKITKRGQNVTFRCDPISEHNRLYWYRQTLGQGPEFLTYFQNEAQLEKSRLLSDRFSAERPKGSFSTLEIQRTEQGDSAMYLCASSVPLGQRVLSTEAFFGQGTRLTVV.